Presented here are 28 T cell receptor beta chains from one specimen sequenced in a study of cytomegalovirus exposure and HLA in healthy donors. PCR primers comprised 60 Vbeta and 13 Jbeta primers. TCRdb's copy holds only in-frame clones and misses some; the assay was immunoSEQ multiplex PCR. The table includes about 140,000 clones, roughly 75% detected once. Sequencing was performed on PBMCs. The receptors here all came from a man aged 30-40 years in good health.

The chain joins TRBV4-3 to TRBJ2-7; perhaps TRBD1 as D (5 bases). Germline V gene data show CDR1 as LGHNA and CDR2 as YSLEER. V lost 0 bases and J lost 4, with 13 bases in between. CDR3 length: 15 amino acids. The CDR3 DNA sequence: TGCGCCAGCAGCCAAGACGCCGGCAGGGATTACGAGCAGTACTTC. Translated, it gives CASSQDAGRDYEQYF.

The chain couples TRBV9 to TRBJ2-5; 10 nucleotides match TRBD2. Germline CDR1 is SGDLS and CDR2 is YYNGEE. CDR3 length: 17 amino acids. The V segment lost 0 bases and the J segment 1 base; nucleotides outside the gene matches: 6. DNA of the CDR3: TGTGCCAGCAGCGTAGGAAGGACTAGCGGATTCCAAGAGACCCAGTACTTC. As protein: CASSVGRTSGFQETQYF.

This clone was detected only once. A read error may account for a junction end that differs from germline. The gene calls are TRBV7-9 and TRBJ1-2, with 7 bases identical to TRBD1. The CDR3 extends over 13 amino acids. CDR1 is SEHNR, CDR2 FQNEAQ, per germline (reference sequence). The CDR3 loop is CSSSRGTVGGYTF. The CDR3, as DNA: TGTTCCAGCAGCCGGGGGACAGTCGGAGGCTACACCTTC.

The chain is built from TRBV9 and TRBJ2-2, with TRBD2 identical over 11 bases. J lost 6 bases, V lost 0 bases, and 4 bases had no gene match. Per germline, CDR1 SGDLS and CDR2 YYNGEE. The CDR3 contains 16 residues. As DNA, the CDR3 is TGTGCCAGCAGCGTAGTAACTAGCGGGAGTTCCGGGGAGCTGTTTTTT. Protein product: CASSVVTSGSSGELFF.

The gene calls are TRBV4-1 and TRBJ1-6, with TRBD1 identical over 8 bases. The CDR3 sequence is 15 residues long. Trimming removed 0 bases from V and 7 bases from J; junction bases left unmatched: 2. The V gene's germline CDR1 is MGHRA and CDR2 YSYEKL. The CDR3 spells CASSQEGQENSPLHF. CDR3 DNA: TGCGCCAGCAGCCAAGAGGGACAGGAGAATTCACCCCTCCACTTT.

The chain couples TRBV6-6 to TRBJ2-5; D not certain. V lost 6 bases and J 3 bases, leaving 14 bases between the germline ends. This CDR3 is built from 14 residues. Germline CDR1 reads MNHNY; CDR2 reads SVGAGI (reference sequence). CDR3 in amino acids: CASSPPRREETQYF. CDR3 in DNA: TGTGCCAGCAGCCCCCCCAGGCGCGAAGAGACCCAGTACTTC.

The chain joins TRBV28 to TRBJ2-3, with D possibly TRBD2 on 6 matching bases. The CDR3 covers 12 residues. The germline CDR1 and CDR2 sequences are MDHEN and SYDVKM. The ends were cut back, 10 bases at V and 2 bases at J, with 10 bases in the middle. CDR3 coding DNA: TGTGCCACCGGGGGATCCACAGATACGCAGTATTTT. Its translation: CATGGSTDTQYF.

The chain is built from TRBV5-1 and TRBJ2-5; no clear D gene. The length of the CDR3 is 13 residues. Trimming shortened V by 5 bases and J by 4 bases, and 12 bases separated the two germline ends. The germline V gene has CDR1 SGHRS and CDR2 YFSETQ. CDR3 amino acids: CASRAGIGETQYF. CDR3 coding DNA: TGCGCCAGCAGGGCAGGAATCGGAGAGACCCAGTACTTC.

The chain carries TRBV28 and TRBJ2-1, with D perhaps matching TRBD1 (5 bases). Trimming pared 3 bases from V and 7 bases from J, leaving 16 bases between. Germline assignment: CDR1 MDHEN and CDR2 SYDVKM. This CDR3 is built from 15 residues. This chain's CDR3 is CASSFLTAKRNEQFF. The CDR3 bases are TGTGCCAGCAGTTTTTTGACAGCCAAGAGGAATGAGCAGTTCTTC. Supplemented by reference TRBV28 and TRBJ2-1, the full variable domain reads DVKVTQSSRYLVKRTGEKVFLECVQDMDHENMFWYRQDPGLGLRLIYFSYDVKMKEKGDIPEGYSVSREKKERFSLILESASTNQTSMYLCASSFLTAKRNEQFFGPGTRLTVL.

The table lists this clone with a count of one. CDR3 coding DNA: TGTGCCAGGGGGATTGACTCCCGGGACAGGTCTTCCTACGAGCAGTACTTC. This translates into CARGIDSRDRSSYEQYF. V usage is TRBV6-4 and J usage is TRBJ2-5; 8 nucleotides align to TRBD1. TRBJ2-7 matches the DNA end more closely, so the J call is doubtful. The germline V gene encodes CDR1 MRHNA and CDR2 SNTAGT. CDR3 length: 17 residues.

The rearrangement joins TRBV9 to TRBJ1-2, with D perhaps matching TRBD1 (5 bases). CDR1 is SGDLS, CDR2 YYNGEE, per germline. V lost 0 bases, J lost 1 base, and 16 bases lay in between. The CDR3 has 17 amino acids. CDR3 bases: TGTGCCAGCAGCGTAGAGGGGTTCGCCGGCGGTAACTATGGCTACACCTTC. Amino acid sequence: CASSVEGFAGGNYGYTF.

The genes are TRBV29-1 and TRBJ1-2; TRBD1 matches 9 bases. CDR3 length equals 13 residues. V gave up 6 bases and J gave up 4 bases; unmatched junction bases: 6. Germline lookup yields CDR1 SQVTM and CDR2 ANQGSEA. Here the CDR3 DNA reads TGCAGCGTGATACAGGGGGCGTCCTATGGCTACACCTTC. Translating it yields CSVIQGASYGYTF.

The rearrangement joins TRBV4-3 to TRBJ2-7; D not resolved. CDR3 length: 13 amino acids. Trimming took 3 bases from V and 4 from J, leaving 10 bases between them. CDR1 is LGHNA and CDR2 is YSLEER in the germline V gene. The CDR3 is CASSHGEGYEQYF. The CDR3, as DNA: TGCGCCAGCAGCCATGGAGAAGGTTACGAGCAGTACTTC.

The chain is built from TRBV5-1 and TRBJ2-5; D may be TRBD1 (5 bases). Germline CDR1 is SGHRS and CDR2 is YFSETQ. V shed 2 bases and J shed 2 bases, with 13 bases lying between them. The CDR3 consists of 15 residues. This CDR3 is CASSFSRQRQETQYF. The CDR3 DNA follows: TGCGCCAGCAGCTTCAGCCGACAGAGACAAGAGACCCAGTACTTC. Supplemented by reference TRBV5-1 and TRBJ2-5, the full variable domain reads KAGVTQTPRYLIKTRGQQVTLSCSPISGHRSVSWYQQTPGQGLQFLFEYFSETQRNKGNFPGRFSGRQFSNSRSEMNVSTLELGDSALYLCASSFSRQRQETQYFGPGTRLLVL.

The J gene is TRBJ2-1, the V gene TRBV30; 14 bases line up with TRBD2. In germline, CDR1 is GTSNPN, CDR2 SVGIG (reference sequence). The CDR3 contains 17 residues. V dropped 1 base and J dropped 7; count of bases not matched to a gene: 9. This CDR3 is CAWSGMGTSGSWNEQFF. In DNA, the CDR3 is TGTGCCTGGAGTGGAATGGGGACTAGCGGGAGTTGGAATGAGCAGTTCTTC.

The rearrangement uses TRBV7-9 and TRBJ2-7; a weak D match, TRBD2 (6 bases). V was pared by 0 bases and J by 5 bases, with 14 bases between. The CDR3 is 15 residues long. Germline CDR1 SEHNR, CDR2 FQNEAQ (reference sequence). The CDR3: CASSLALGLRNEQYF. CDR3 DNA: TGTGCCAGCAGCTTAGCGCTCGGACTAAGGAACGAGCAGTACTTC.

This chain links TRBV12-1 with TRBJ2-2; the D call of TRBD2 is as the table states it, not checked on the DNA. TRBV12-1 has pseudogene status. The CDR3 runs 11 residues. As DNA, the CDR3 is TGTGCTCCCAGACGGGCCGGGGAGCTGTTTTTT. Its protein product is CAPRRAGELFF.

This clone has only a few counts. The gene calls are TRBV30 and TRBJ2-7, with TRBD2 matching 11 bases. The CDR3 covers 12 residues. Germline V gene sequence: CDR1 GTSNPN, CDR2 SVGIG (reference sequence). Trimming cost V 5 bases and J 3 bases; bases outside gene matches: 0. The CDR3 DNA is TGTGCCTGGGGGACTAGCGGCTACGAGCAGTACTTC. Translated: CAWGTSGYEQYF.

The chain has TRBV6-6 and TRBJ2-3; D unresolved. Per the germline V gene, CDR1 is MNHNY and CDR2 is SVGAGI (reference sequence). The CDR3 consists of 12 residues. V was clipped by 5 bases and J by 4 bases, with 7 bases between them. CDR3 loop: CASSAGPDTQYF. The CDR3 coding sequence is TGTGCCAGCAGTGCTGGGCCAGATACGCAGTATTTT.

This chain joins TRBV19 and TRBJ2-3; TRBD2 matches at 8 bases. The V gene end was trimmed by 5 bases and the J gene end by 2 bases; junction bases not matched to a gene: 12. Germline CDR1 LNHDA, CDR2 SQIVND (reference sequence). CDR3 length: 17 residues. The CDR3 protein is CASSPSSGGRFTDTQYF. The DNA for the CDR3 is TGTGCCAGTAGTCCCTCCTCGGGCGGGAGGTTCACAGATACGCAGTATTTT.

The chain is built from TRBV29-1 and TRBJ2-3; 10 positions agree with TRBD2. This CDR3 region has 13 residues. Trimming at V came to 6 bases and at J to 5 bases, leaving 5 bases not matched to a gene. Germline V gene lookup returns CDR1 SQVTM and CDR2 ANQGSEA. Written as DNA, the CDR3 is TGCAGCGTCTTAGCGGGAGGTAAAGATACGCAGTATTTT. This sequence encodes CSVLAGGKDTQYF.

This chain links TRBV5-4 with TRBJ2-3, with D perhaps matching TRBD2 (7 bases). Per germline, CDR1 SGHNT and CDR2 YYREEE (reference sequence). The CDR3 is 16 residues long. Trimming left V 1 base short and J 3 bases short, with 15 bases between. In DNA form, the CDR3 reads TGTGCCAGCAGCTTGACGGGGGGCGGGCCAACAGATACGCAGTATTTT. Encoded protein: CASSLTGGGPTDTQYF.

The chain has TRBV27 and TRBJ2-7; TRBD1 matches at 8 bases. Germline lookup yields CDR1 MNHEY and CDR2 SMNVEV (reference sequence). The CDR3 covers 12 residues. The CDR3 loop is CATGQGAWEQYF. For the CDR3, the DNA is TGTGCTACGGGGCAGGGGGCTTGGGAGCAGTACTTC.

Only one count was recorded for this clone. This sequence joins TRBV2 and TRBJ1-1; the D gene is possibly TRBD1 (5 bases). The length of the CDR3 is 14 residues. Germline CDR1 is SNHLY and CDR2 is FYNNEI. V was pared by 4 bases and J by 3 bases, with 12 bases between. The CDR3: CASSVQGSDTEAFF. The DNA of the CDR3 is TGTGCCAGCAGTGTTCAGGGTTCGGACACTGAAGCTTTCTTT. The whole variable domain, filled in from reference TRBV2 and TRBJ1-1, reads EPEVTQTPSHQVTQMGQEVILRCVPISNHLYFYWYRQILGQKVEFLVSFYNNEISEKSEIFDDQFSVERPDGSNFTLKIRSTKLEDSAMYFCASSVQGSDTEAFFGQGTRLTVV.

This clone was counted a few times. The gene calls are TRBV7-2 and TRBJ1-1; D not resolved. There are 14 residues in the CDR3. Germline lookup yields CDR1 SGHTA and CDR2 FQGNSA. Trimming removed 5 bases at V and 2 bases at J, with 12 bases between. The CDR3, as DNA: TGTGCCAGCAGCCTAAGCCTCCTAAACACTGAAGCTTTCTTT. It codes for CASSLSLLNTEAFF.

For the CDR3, the DNA is TGTGCCACCAGCAGAGTTGCGGACGGGACAGGGAACAATCAGCCCCAGCATTTT. Protein sequence: CATSRVADGTGNNQPQHF. The chain uses TRBV15 and TRBJ1-5; 9 positions match TRBD1. V gave up 1 base and J gave up 3 bases; unmatched junction bases: 10. The CDR3 is made up of 18 amino acids. From germline, CDR1 is LNHNV and CDR2 YYDKDF (reference sequence).

The genes are TRBV7-8 and TRBJ2-1; 9 nucleotides match TRBD2. V gave up 1 base and J gave up 6 bases; unmatched junction bases: 13. The CDR3 has 18 residues. Germline CDR1 and CDR2: SGHVS and FQNEAQ. The CDR3 DNA follows: TGTGCCAGCAGCTTAGGGCCCCTTCGAGGACTAGCGATCAATGAGCAGTTCTTC. Translating it yields CASSLGPLRGLAINEQFF.

The chain uses TRBV9 and TRBJ2-1; TRBD2 agrees at 13 bases. Germline lookup yields CDR1 SGDLS and CDR2 YYNGEE. J gave up 4 bases and V 4 bases, and 2 bases lay outside the gene matches. The CDR3 has 15 amino acids. This CDR3 reads CASSPLAGGYNEQFF. The CDR3 DNA reads TGTGCCAGCAGCCCACTAGCGGGAGGGTACAATGAGCAGTTCTTC.